This is a list of T cell receptor beta chains from one sample in a study of tumor-infiltrating lymphocytes in primary liver carcinoma. MiXCR, run by TCRdb on the multiplex PCR reads, gives a single entry per CDR3 protein. The profile covers about 310,000 distinct CDR3 sequences, with 45% to 70% appearing a single time and about 18% taken by the ten largest. Source material: peripheral blood. The receptors shown here come from a woman in her thirties with primary liver carcinoma and hepatitis B virus infection. The CDR3 runs from the conserved cysteine through the conserved F or W. D genes are given only for firm matches. Rows give clone size only sometimes, using once, few, many, or a class for an expanded clone.

j_call	d_call	v_call	clone_size	cdr3_aa	cdr3_nt
TRBJ2-3	NA	TRBV6-1	few	CASSSVSPTDTQYF	TGTGCCAGCAGTAGCGTGAGCCCCACAGATACGCAGTATTTT
TRBJ2-7	TRBD1	TRBV7-9	few	CASSLGQGGGNEQYF	TGTGCCAGCAGCTTGGGACAGGGAGGAGGCAACGAGCAGTACTTC
TRBJ1-1	NA	TRBV6-1	many	CASSAEMNTEAFF	TGTGCCAGCAGTGCAGAGATGAACACTGAAGCTTTCTTT
TRBJ2-5	NA	TRBV4-2	NA	CASSRRLAVGKETQYF	TGTGCCAGCAGCCGGAGGTTGGCTGTCGGGAAAGAGACCCAGTACTTC
TRBJ1-2	TRBD1	TRBV24-1	NA	CATSDLGGDGYTF	TGTGCCACCAGTGATTTAGGGGGCGATGGCTACACCTTC
TRBJ2-4	TRBD2	TRBV28	NA	CASSEAGGTKNIQYF	TGTGCCAGCAGTGAAGCGGGAGGAACTAAAAACATTCAGTACTTC
TRBJ2-7	TRBD2	TRBV11-1	many	CASSLWTSYEQYF	TGTGCCAGCAGCTTATGGACTAGCTACGAGCAGTACTTC
TRBJ1-4	NA	TRBV29-1	NA	CSAYMVPTNEKLFF	TGCAGCGCCTACATGGTCCCAACTAATGAAAAACTGTTTTTT
TRBJ2-7	NA	TRBV6-2/TRBV6-3	NA	CASSHIYEQYF	TGTGCCAGCAGTCACATCTACGAGCAGTACTTC
TRBJ2-3	NA	TRBV29-1	many	CSVEGRTSTDTQYF	TGCAGCGTGGAGGGACGGACTAGCACAGATACGCAGTATTTT
TRBJ1-5	NA	TRBV6-5	NA	CAGRPDRSDQPQHF	TGTGCCGGCAGACCCGACAGATCAGATCAGCCCCAGCATTTT
TRBJ2-1	TRBD1	TRBV29-1	many	CSVEGRGPYNEQFF	TGCAGCGTTGAAGGCAGGGGGCCCTACAATGAGCAGTTCTTC
TRBJ1-5	NA	TRBV12-3/TRBV12-4	many	CASSLHSNQPQHF	TGTGCCAGCAGTTTACACAGCAATCAGCCCCAGCATTTT
TRBJ2-7	NA	TRBV6-5	NA	CASSYSRIALAEQYF	TGTGCCAGCAGTTACTCCCGGATAGCCTTAGCCGAGCAGTACTTC
TRBJ1-1	NA	TRBV30	NA	CAWNRPNTEAFF	TGTGCCTGGAACAGGCCTAACACTGAAGCTTTCTTT
TRBJ2-2	NA	TRBV6-2/TRBV6-3	NA	CATVLRAGEPFF	TGTGCCACGGTACTTAGGGCCGGGGAGCCGTTTTTT
TRBJ1-2	TRBD1	TRBV4-3	NA	CASSLGQGISGYTF	TGCGCCAGTAGCCTGGGACAGGGAATTTCTGGCTACACCTTC
TRBJ2-5	TRBD2	TRBV30	NA	CAWGGLAGVGETQYF	TGTGCCTGGGGGGGGTTAGCGGGAGTCGGAGAGACCCAGTACTTC
TRBJ2-7	NA	TRBV4-2	NA	CASSQEGSNSYYEQYF	TGTGCCAGCAGCCAAGAAGGTTCTAACAGTTACTACGAGCAGTACTTC
TRBJ2-6	NA	TRBV7-9	NA	CASLNSGVNVLTF	TGTGCCAGCTTGAACTCTGGGGTCAACGTCCTGACTTTC
TRBJ2-7	TRBD1	TRBV5-4	few	CASSRDREGEQYF	TGTGCCAGCAGCCGGGACAGGGAGGGCGAGCAGTACTTC
TRBJ1-1	NA	TRBV29-1	many	CSVVGHRDRVNTEAFF	TGCAGCGTTGTGGGTCACAGGGATAGGGTGAACACTGAAGCTTTCTTT
TRBJ2-2	NA	TRBV4-1	NA	CASSQNRPAINTGELFF	TGCGCCAGCAGCCAAAATCGTCCCGCGATCAACACCGGGGAGCTGTTTTTT
TRBJ2-1	NA	TRBV29-1	NA	CGVGLAYNEQFF	TGCGGCGTTGGGCTAGCGTACAATGAGCAGTTCTTC
TRBJ2-2	NA	TRBV12-3/TRBV12-4	NA	CASSTRLVGHLSRNTGKLFF	TGTGCCAGCAGTACCCGACTAGTGGGTCATCTCTCTCGAAACACCGGGAAGCTGTTTTTT
TRBJ2-1	TRBD1	TRBV5-1	NA	CASSWGTGEHNEEFF	TGCGCCAGCAGCTGGGGGACAGGGGAACACAATGAGGAGTTCTTC
TRBJ2-2	TRBD1	TRBV6-1	few	CASSEDLDRGYTGELFF	TGTGCCAGCAGTGAAGACCTCGACAGGGGGTACACCGGGGAGCTGTTTTTT
TRBJ1-5	NA	TRBV7-9	few	CASSFQGYQPQHF	TGTGCCAGCAGCTTCCAGGGTTATCAGCCCCAGCATTTT
TRBJ2-4	NA	TRBV10-1	NA	CASRKGLIGPRAKNIQYF	TGCGCCAGCCGAAAGGGTCTTATTGGCCCCCGGGCCAAAAACATTCAGTACTTC
TRBJ1-1	NA	TRBV30	once	CTWSVLLKAFF	TGTACCTGGAGTGTACTGTTGAAAGCTTTCTTT
TRBJ1-2	NA	TRBV11-2	NA	CARATHYKYGYTF	TGTGCCAGAGCTACTCACTATAAGTATGGCTACACCTTC
TRBJ2-2	NA	TRBV29-1	many	CSVVGWGELFF	TGCAGCGTTGTCGGGTGGGGGGAGCTGTTTTTT
TRBJ2-1	NA	TRBV12-5	few	CASGSLLGGRNYNEQFF	TGTGCTAGTGGTTCCCTCCTAGGGGGGAGGAACTACAATGAGCAGTTCTTC
TRBJ2-2	NA	TRBV16	NA	CASSRRMGDTGELFF	TGTGCCAGCAGCCGAAGGATGGGAGACACCGGGGAGCTGTTTTTT
TRBJ2-7	NA	TRBV11-2	NA	CASSLARTSGPLVYF	TGTGCCAGCAGCTTAGCAAGGACAAGCGGCCCCTTGGTGTACTTC
TRBJ2-2	TRBD1	TRBV11-3	NA	CASSITNYRGTNTGGLFF	TGTGCCAGCAGCATTACTAACTACAGGGGGACAAACACCGGGGGGCTGTTTTTT